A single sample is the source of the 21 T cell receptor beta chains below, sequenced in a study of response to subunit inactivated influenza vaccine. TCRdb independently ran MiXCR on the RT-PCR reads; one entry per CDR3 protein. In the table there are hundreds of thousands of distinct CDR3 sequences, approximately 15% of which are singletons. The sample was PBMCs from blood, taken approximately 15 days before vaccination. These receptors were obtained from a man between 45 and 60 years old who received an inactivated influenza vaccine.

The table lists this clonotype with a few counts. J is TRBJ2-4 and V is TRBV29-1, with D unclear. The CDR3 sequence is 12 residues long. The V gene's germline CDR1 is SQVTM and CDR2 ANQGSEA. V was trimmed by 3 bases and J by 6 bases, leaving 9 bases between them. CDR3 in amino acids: CSVEVWANIQYF. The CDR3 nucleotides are TGCAGCGTTGAGGTGTGGGCAAACATTCAGTACTTC.

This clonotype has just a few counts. The CDR3 loop is CASSLGTSGEQYF. As DNA, the CDR3 is TGTGCCAGCAGCTTAGGGACTAGCGGCGAGCAGTACTTC. The rearrangement joins TRBV7-3 to TRBJ2-7, with TRBD2 identical over 11 bases. CDR3 size: 13 residues. With 2 bases clipped from V and 6 bases from J, the junction kept 0 bases outside the gene matches. Germline V CDR1 and CDR2: SGHTA, FQGTGA.

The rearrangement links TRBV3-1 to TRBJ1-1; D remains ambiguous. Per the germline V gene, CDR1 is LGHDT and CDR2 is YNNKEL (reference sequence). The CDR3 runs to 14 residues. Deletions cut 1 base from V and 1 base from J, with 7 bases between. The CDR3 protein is CASSQGHPNTEAFF. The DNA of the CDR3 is TGTGCCAGCAGCCAAGGACATCCGAACACTGAAGCTTTCTTT.

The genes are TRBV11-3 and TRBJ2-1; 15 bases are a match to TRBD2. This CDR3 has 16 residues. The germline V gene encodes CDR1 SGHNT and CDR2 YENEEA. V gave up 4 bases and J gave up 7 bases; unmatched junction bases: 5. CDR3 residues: CASSSSGLAGGNEQFF. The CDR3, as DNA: TGTGCCAGCAGCTCATCGGGACTAGCGGGAGGAAATGAGCAGTTCTTC.

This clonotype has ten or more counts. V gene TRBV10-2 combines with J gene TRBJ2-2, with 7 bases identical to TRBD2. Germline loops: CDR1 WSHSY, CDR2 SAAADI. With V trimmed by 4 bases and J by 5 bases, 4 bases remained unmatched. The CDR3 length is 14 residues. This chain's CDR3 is CASSVRRGTGELFF. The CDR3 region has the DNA TGCGCCAGCAGTGTTAGGCGGGGGACCGGGGAGCTGTTTTTT.

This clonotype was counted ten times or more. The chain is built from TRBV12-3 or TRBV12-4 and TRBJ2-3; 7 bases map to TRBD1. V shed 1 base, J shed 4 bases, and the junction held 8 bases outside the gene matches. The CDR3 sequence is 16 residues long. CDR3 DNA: TGTGCCAGCAGTTTAGGATTGACAGGGCTTTCAGATACGCAGTATTTT. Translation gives CASSLGLTGLSDTQYF.

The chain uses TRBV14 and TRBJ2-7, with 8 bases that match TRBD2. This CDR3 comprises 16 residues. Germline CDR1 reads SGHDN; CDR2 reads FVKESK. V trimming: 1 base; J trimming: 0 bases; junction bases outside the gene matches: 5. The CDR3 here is CASSQVPGGDSYEQYF. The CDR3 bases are TGTGCCAGCAGCCAAGTCCCCGGGGGGGACTCCTACGAGCAGTACTTC.

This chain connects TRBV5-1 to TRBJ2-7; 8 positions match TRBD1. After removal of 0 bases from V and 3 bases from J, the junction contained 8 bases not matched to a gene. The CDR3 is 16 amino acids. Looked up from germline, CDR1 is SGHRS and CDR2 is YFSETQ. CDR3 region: CASSLEPPGGSYEQYF. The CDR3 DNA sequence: TGCGCCAGCAGCTTGGAGCCCCCAGGGGGCAGCTACGAGCAGTACTTC.

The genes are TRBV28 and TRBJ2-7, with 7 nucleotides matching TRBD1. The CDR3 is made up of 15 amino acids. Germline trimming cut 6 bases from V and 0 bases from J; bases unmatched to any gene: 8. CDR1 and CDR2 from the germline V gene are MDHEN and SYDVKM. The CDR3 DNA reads TGTGCCAGCAGACGAGGGACAGCTTCCTCCTACGAGCAGTACTTC. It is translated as CASRRGTASSYEQYF.

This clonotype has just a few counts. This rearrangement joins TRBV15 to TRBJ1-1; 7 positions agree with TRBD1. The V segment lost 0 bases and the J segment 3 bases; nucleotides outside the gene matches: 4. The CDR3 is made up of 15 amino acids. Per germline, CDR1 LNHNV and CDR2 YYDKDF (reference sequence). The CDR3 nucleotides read TGTGCCACCAGCAGAGACAGGGGGTTGTACACTGAAGCTTTCTTT. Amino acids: CATSRDRGLYTEAFF.

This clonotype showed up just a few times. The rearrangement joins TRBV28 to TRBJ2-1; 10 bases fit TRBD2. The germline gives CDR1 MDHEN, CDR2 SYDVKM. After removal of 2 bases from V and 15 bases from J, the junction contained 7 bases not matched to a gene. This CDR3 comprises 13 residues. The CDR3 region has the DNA TGTGCCAGCAGTTTACCTAGCGGGAGTTTGGTGTTCTTC. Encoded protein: CASSLPSGSLVFF.

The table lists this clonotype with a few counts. The CDR3 DNA reads TGTGCCTGGAGCCGTGACTACGAGCAGTACTTC. Translation: CAWSRDYEQYF. The chain employs TRBV30 and TRBJ2-7; D not resolved. Germline V gene data show CDR1 as GTSNPN and CDR2 as SVGIG (reference sequence). V was shortened by 3 bases and J by 3 bases, with 6 bases between the two germline ends. The CDR3 has 11 residues.

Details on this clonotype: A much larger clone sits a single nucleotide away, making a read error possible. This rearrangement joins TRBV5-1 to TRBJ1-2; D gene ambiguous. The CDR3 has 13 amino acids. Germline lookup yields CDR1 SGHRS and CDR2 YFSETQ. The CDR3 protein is CVSSPDTNWDYTF. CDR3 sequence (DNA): TGCGTCAGCAGCCCCGATACAAACTGGGACTACACCTTC.

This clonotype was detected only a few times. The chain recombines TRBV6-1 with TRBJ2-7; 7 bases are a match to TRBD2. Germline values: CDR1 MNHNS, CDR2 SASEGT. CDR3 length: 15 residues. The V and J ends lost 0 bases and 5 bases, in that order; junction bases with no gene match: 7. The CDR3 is CASSEAGRVHDEQYF. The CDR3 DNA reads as TGTGCCAGCAGTGAAGCAGGGAGGGTGCACGACGAGCAGTACTTC.

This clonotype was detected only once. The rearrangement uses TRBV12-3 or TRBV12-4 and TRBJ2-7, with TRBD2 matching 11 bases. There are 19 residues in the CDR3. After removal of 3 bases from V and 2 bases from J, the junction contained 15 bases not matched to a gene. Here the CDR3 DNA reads TGTGCCAGCAGTTTGGATTCCAGGTTGAGTAGCGGGAGGGCCTACGAGCAGTACTTC. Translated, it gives CASSLDSRLSSGRAYEQYF.

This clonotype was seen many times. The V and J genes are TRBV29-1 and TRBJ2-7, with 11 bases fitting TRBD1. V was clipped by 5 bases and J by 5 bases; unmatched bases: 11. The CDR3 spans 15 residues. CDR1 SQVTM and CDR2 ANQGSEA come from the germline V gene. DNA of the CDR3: TGCAGCGTTCTCGGGTGGGGACAGGGGGTTAACGAGCAGTACTTC. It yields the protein CSVLGWGQGVNEQYF.

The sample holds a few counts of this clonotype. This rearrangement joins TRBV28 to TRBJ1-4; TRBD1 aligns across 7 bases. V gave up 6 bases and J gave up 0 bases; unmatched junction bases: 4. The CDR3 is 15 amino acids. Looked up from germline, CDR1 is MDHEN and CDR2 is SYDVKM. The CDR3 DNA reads TGTGCCAGCAGCCACGGGACAGCAACTAATGAAAAACTGTTTTTT. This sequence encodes CASSHGTATNEKLFF.

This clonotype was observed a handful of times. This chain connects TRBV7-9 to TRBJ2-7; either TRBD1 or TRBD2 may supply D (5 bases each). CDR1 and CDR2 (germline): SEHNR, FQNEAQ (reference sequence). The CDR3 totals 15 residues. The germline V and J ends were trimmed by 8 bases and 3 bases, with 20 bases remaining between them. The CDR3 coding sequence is TGTGCCAGCGGGGGTGGAGCCTTCGGGATCTACGAGCAGTACTTC. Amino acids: CASGGGAFGIYEQYF.

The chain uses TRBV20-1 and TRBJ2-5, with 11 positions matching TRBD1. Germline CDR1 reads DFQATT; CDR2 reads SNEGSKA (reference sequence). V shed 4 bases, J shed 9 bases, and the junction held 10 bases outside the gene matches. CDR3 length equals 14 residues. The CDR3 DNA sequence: TGCAGTGCTAACGAATTGGGACAGGGGGTTGCCCAGTACTTC. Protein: CSANELGQGVAQYF.

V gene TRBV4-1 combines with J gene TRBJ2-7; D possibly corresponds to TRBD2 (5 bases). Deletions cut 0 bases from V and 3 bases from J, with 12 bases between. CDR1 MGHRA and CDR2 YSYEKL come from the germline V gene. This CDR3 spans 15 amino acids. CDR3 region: CASSQEIGVVYEQYF. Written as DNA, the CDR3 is TGCGCCAGCAGCCAAGAGATCGGGGTTGTCTACGAGCAGTACTTC.

CDR3 residues: CASSQSDALREQYF. The DNA for the CDR3 is TGTGCCAGCAGCCAGAGTGACGCCCTCCGGGAGCAGTACTTC. The J gene is TRBJ2-7, the V gene TRBV4-2; no firm D call. Germline lookup yields CDR1 LGHNA and CDR2 YNFKEQ. Trimming removed 3 bases from V and 7 bases from J, with 16 bases in between. The CDR3 contains 14 residues.